Below, 20 T cell receptor beta chains from the same sample are listed, as sequenced in a study of blood T cells in healthy people across ages. The use of a sample-barcoded 5' primer and a J-beta primer mix characterized a second PCR of 7 to 11 cycles. From the 5' RACE reads, TCRdb called clonotypes with MiXCR, one entry per CDR3 protein. The sample consists of 1.2 million to 1.5 million distinct CDR3 sequences, about 40% of them appearing once. Sequencing was performed on blood. The receptors were sampled from a woman younger than 35 in good health.

The gene calls are TRBV7-6 and TRBJ2-2, with 11 bases aligning to TRBD2. The CDR3 runs 15 residues. V lost 5 bases, J lost 6 bases, and 5 bases stayed unmatched. Germline lookup yields CDR1 SGHVS and CDR2 FNYEAQ. The CDR3 protein is CASSPLSGGAGELFF. The CDR3 bases are TGTGCCAGCAGCCCCCTTAGCGGGGGGGCCGGGGAGCTGTTTTTT.

Turning to this clonotype: A much bigger clone sits one base away, suggesting this may be a read error. The rearrangement uses TRBV4-1 and TRBJ2-5; 9 bases match TRBD2. The CDR3 is 16 amino acids. Germline CDR1 reads MGHRA; CDR2 reads YSYEKL. The junction had 14 bases not matched to a gene; V was cut back by 1 base and J by 11 bases. The DNA for the CDR3 is TGCGCCAGCAGCCAAGCCTTAGCGGGGGCCTACAATGAGCAGTACTTC. Protein sequence: CASSQALAGAYNEQYF.

In this sample, this clonotype turned up once. The chain combines TRBV6-1 with TRBJ2-4; D is unresolved. The closer fit of TRBJ2-7 to the DNA end suggests the J call may be wrong. The V gene's germline CDR1 is MNHNS and CDR2 SASEGT. CDR3 length: 15 amino acids. As DNA, the CDR3 is TGTGCCAGCAGTGAAGGCCCCACCCAGACCTACGAGCAGTACTTC. This gives the protein CASSEGPTQTYEQYF.

The chain is built from TRBV7-2 and TRBJ2-1, with a tentative D call TRBD1 (5 bases). Per germline, CDR1 SGHTA and CDR2 FQGNSA. This CDR3 contains 16 residues. The CDR3 DNA reads as TGTGCAGGCAGCTTACTCAGGGCTAGTGTTGGGAATGAGCAGTTCTTC. Amino acid sequence: CAGSLLRASVGNEQFF.

This clonotype was found a few times. The chain uses TRBV5-1 and TRBJ2-6; D is unresolved. The V end lost 2 bases, the J end lost 0 bases, and 15 bases lay between the germline ends. The CDR3 runs to 18 residues. The germline V gene has CDR1 SGHRS and CDR2 YFSETQ. The CDR3 coding sequence is TGCGCCAGCAGCTTAATATACGTCGGTCACTCTGGGGCCAACGTCCTGACTTTC. Amino acid sequence: CASSLIYVGHSGANVLTF. Combining the CDR3 with reference TRBV5-1 and TRBJ2-6 gives the whole variable domain KAGVTQTPRYLIKTRGQQVTLSCSPISGHRSVSWYQQTPGQGLQFLFEYFSETQRNKGNFPGRFSGRQFSNSRSEMNVSTLELGDSALYLCASSLIYVGHSGANVLTFGAGSRLTVL.

The gene calls are TRBV4-1 and TRBJ2-7; D gene ambiguous. Per the germline V gene, CDR1 is MGHRA and CDR2 is YSYEKL. The CDR3 length is 15 residues. The ends were cut back, 0 bases at V and 3 bases at J, with 12 bases in the middle. CDR3 nucleotide sequence: TGCGCCAGCAGCCAAGATAATAACTCCTTCTACGAGCAGTACTTC. This sequence encodes CASSQDNNSFYEQYF.

This clonotype was recorded many times. The V gene is TRBV29-1, the J gene TRBJ2-7; D is perhaps TRBD1 (6 bases). This CDR3 comprises 13 residues. Per germline, CDR1 SQVTM and CDR2 ANQGSEA. The V end was cut by 2 bases, the J end by 3 bases, with 11 bases between. The CDR3 DNA reads as TGCAGCGTTGAAAGGGTCAGGGGCTACGAGCAGTACTTC. Protein: CSVERVRGYEQYF.

This clonotype was found a few times. The chain employs TRBV6-1 and TRBJ2-1; D possibly corresponds to TRBD2 (6 bases). The germline CDR1 and CDR2 sequences are MNHNS and SASEGT. Trimming removed 0 bases from V and 7 bases from J, with 16 bases in between. The CDR3 is 16 residues long. The CDR3, as DNA: TGTGCCAGCAGTGAAGCGGGGGTTTCCGGAGGGAATGAGCAGTTCTTC. This sequence encodes CASSEAGVSGGNEQFF.

This clonotype was seen a handful of times. This sequence joins TRBV10-3 and TRBJ2-3; D possibly corresponds to TRBD1 (6 bases). Between the trimmed V and J ends, which lost 2 bases and 2 bases, there was a span of 11 bases. Germline lookup yields CDR1 ENHRY and CDR2 SYGVKD. The CDR3 loop spans 15 amino acids. The CDR3 is CAISEGYRDTDTQYF. The CDR3 DNA is TGTGCCATCAGTGAGGGATACAGGGACACAGATACGCAGTATTTT.

This clonotype was recorded a few times. The CDR3 bases are TGTGCCAGCAGTTATGTAGGGACGGCTGAAGCTTTCTTT. Residues: CASSYVGTAEAFF. The chain employs TRBV6-5 and TRBJ1-1; D might be TRBD1 (5 bases). CDR3 length equals 13 residues. CDR1 and CDR2 from the germline V gene are MNHEY and SVGAGI. V lost 3 bases and J lost 6, with 11 bases in between.

This chain connects TRBV3-1 to TRBJ1-2; D ambiguous. From germline, CDR1 is LGHDT and CDR2 YNNKEL (reference sequence). The CDR3 is 14 residues long. Trimming left V 5 bases short and J 1 base short, with 11 bases between. The CDR3 DNA is TGTGCCAGCAGCGTAGTTCAGCTTAACTATGGCTACACCTTC. Translated: CASSVVQLNYGYTF.

This clonotype was counted at least ten times. The rearrangement joins TRBV6-5 to TRBJ2-3; D might be TRBD1 (5 bases). Germline V gives CDR1 MNHEY, CDR2 SVGAGI. This CDR3 spans 15 amino acids. Trimming removed 2 bases from V and 1 base from J, with 10 bases in between. DNA of the CDR3: TGTGCCAGCAGTTACGGGGCAGAACGCACAGATACGCAGTATTTT. Its translation: CASSYGAERTDTQYF.

For the CDR3, the DNA is TGTGCCAGCAGCGACGCGGGACAGGGGTCCTACGAGCAGTACTTC. Translation: CASSDAGQGSYEQYF. The chain has TRBV6-6 and TRBJ2-7, with 10 bases that match TRBD1. CDR1 is MNHNY, CDR2 SVGAGI, per germline (reference sequence). V was pared by 6 bases and J by 1 base, with 6 bases of the junction left unmatched. The CDR3 sequence is 15 residues long.

This clonotype was detected a few times. V is TRBV20-1 and J is TRBJ2-1; TRBD2 agrees at 8 bases. The CDR3 is 16 amino acids. Germline trimming cut 7 bases from V and 6 bases from J; bases unmatched to any gene: 17. Germline lookup yields CDR1 DFQATT and CDR2 SNEGSKA (reference sequence). Written as DNA, the CDR3 is TGCAGTGTCACCTCCCCCGGGACTAGTAAATTCAATGAGCAGTTCTTC. Protein product: CSVTSPGTSKFNEQFF.

Written as DNA, the CDR3 is TGCAGCGTTGTGAGGGACAGCTCCTACAATGAGCAGTTCTTC. Encoded protein: CSVVRDSSYNEQFF. The genes are TRBV29-1 and TRBJ2-1, with 7 nucleotides matching TRBD1. CDR3 length equals 14 residues. J lost 0 bases, V lost 4 bases, and 3 bases had no gene match. The germline V gene has CDR1 SQVTM and CDR2 ANQGSEA.

This clonotype has just a few counts. For the CDR3, the DNA is TGTGCCAGCAGCTTAGGGGGACTAGCTATATTTTACAATGAGCAGTTCTTC. Its translation: CASSLGGLAIFYNEQFF. The V gene is TRBV11-2, the J gene TRBJ2-1; TRBD2 aligns across 9 bases. Germline values: CDR1 SGHAT, CDR2 FQNNGV. CDR3 length: 17 amino acids. After removal of 1 base from V and 4 bases from J, the junction contained 8 bases not matched to a gene.

V is TRBV4-1 and J is TRBJ1-1; D perhaps matches TRBD1 (5 bases). Germline values: CDR1 MGHRA, CDR2 YSYEKL. Trimming removed 0 bases at V and 5 bases at J, with 7 bases between. The CDR3 loop spans 13 amino acids. CDR3 sequence (DNA): TGCGCCAGCAGCCAAGAGAGGGGAACTGAAGCTTTCTTT. It translates to CASSQERGTEAFF.

The table lists this clonotype with a few counts. The chain carries TRBV6-5 and TRBJ2-7; TRBD2 agrees at 9 bases. Germline V CDR1 and CDR2: MNHEY, SVGAGI. This CDR3 is 14 amino acids long. V trimming: 0 bases; J trimming: 6 bases; junction bases outside the gene matches: 3. The DNA of the CDR3 is TGTGCCAGCAGTTACTCAGGTAGCGGGAGCGAGCAGTACTTC. Encoded protein: CASSYSGSGSEQYF.

The rearrangement uses TRBV6-2 or TRBV6-3 and TRBJ1-4, with D tentatively TRBD1 (5 bases). V lost 4 bases to trimming and J lost 7 bases, with 22 bases between them. Germline CDR1 and CDR2: MNHEY and SVGEGT. This CDR3 has 17 amino acids. As DNA, the CDR3 is TGTGCCAGCAGTTTAATCTTAGGGGACCTCTCGGGTGAAAAACTGTTTTTT. It codes for CASSLILGDLSGEKLFF.

V gene TRBV20-1 combines with J gene TRBJ2-7, with 10 bases aligning to TRBD2. CDR1 DFQATT and CDR2 SNEGSKA come from the germline V gene (reference sequence). This CDR3 has 16 residues. Unmatched junction bases numbered 12, after V lost 5 bases and J lost 2 bases. This CDR3 is CSAPPGSGGTTYEQYF. CDR3 sequence (DNA): TGCAGTGCTCCCCCCGGTAGCGGGGGGACGACCTACGAGCAGTACTTC.